One sample yielded the 16 T cell receptor beta chains listed below, sequenced in a study of blood T cell repertoires in COVID-19. TCRdb keeps only in-frame clones here, not all; method: immunoSEQ multiplex PCR. This sample has fewer than 200,000 clones, with approximately 90% found just once. Sequencing was performed on peripheral blood. The source of these receptors is a man younger than 35 with COVID-19, enrolled during active disease.

V usage is TRBV6-5 and J usage is TRBJ2-1, with 9 positions matching TRBD1. V was pared by 5 bases and J by 15 bases, with 8 bases of the junction left unmatched. Germline V gives CDR1 MNHEY, CDR2 SVGAGI. The CDR3 has 12 amino acids. This CDR3 is CASSTRDRVWFF. CDR3 nucleotides: TGTGCCAGCAGTACCCGGGACAGGGTTTGGTTCTTC.

The V and J genes are TRBV7-2 and TRBJ1-1, with unresolved D. V gave up 2 bases and J gave up 6 bases, with 13 bases separating them. The length of the CDR3 is 14 residues. Germline values: CDR1 SGHTA, CDR2 FQGNSA. The CDR3 bases are TGTGCCAGCAGCTTATGGCAGGATTCGGCTGAAGCTTTCTTT. Protein sequence: CASSLWQDSAEAFF.

The genes are TRBV5-6 and TRBJ2-2; tentative D call: TRBD2 (6 bases). Germline CDR1 and CDR2: SGHDT and YYEEEE. V gave up 4 bases and J gave up 5 bases, with 15 bases separating them. The CDR3 consists of 15 residues. CDR3 amino acids: CASSIALGGTGELFF. In DNA, the CDR3 is TGTGCCAGCAGCATTGCACTCGGGGGTACCGGGGAGCTGTTTTTT.

V usage is TRBV14 and J usage is TRBJ2-2; D might be TRBD1 (5 bases). The V end lost 2 bases, the J end lost 8 bases, and 18 bases lay between the germline ends. The germline CDR1 and CDR2 sequences are SGHDN and FVKESK. The CDR3 is 16 residues long. CDR3 protein: CASSQWQGQSPGELFF. Here the CDR3 DNA reads TGTGCCAGCAGCCAATGGCAGGGTCAATCCCCTGGGGAGCTGTTTTTT.

This clone has a handful of counts. The rearrangement links TRBV27 to TRBJ1-6, with D possibly matching TRBD1 (5 bases). CDR3 length equals 17 residues. Germline values: CDR1 MNHEY, CDR2 SMNVEV (reference sequence). V was trimmed by 0 bases and J by 7 bases, leaving 16 bases between them. CDR3 in DNA: TGTGCCAGCAGTTTATCCGACAGACGCGCCCGGAATTCACCCCTCCACTTT. It translates to CASSLSDRRARNSPLHF.

The V and J genes are TRBV5-6 and TRBJ2-7; TRBD2 agrees at 11 bases. Germline V gene lookup returns CDR1 SGHDT and CDR2 YYEEEE. The CDR3 runs to 15 residues. After removal of 2 bases from V and 4 bases from J, the junction contained 5 bases not matched to a gene. The CDR3: CASSFVSGRGYEQYF. The CDR3 DNA sequence: TGTGCCAGCAGCTTTGTTAGCGGGAGGGGGTACGAGCAGTACTTC.

There are a few counts of this clone. This sequence joins TRBV7-2 and TRBJ2-7; 9 bases agree with TRBD1. This CDR3 comprises 16 residues. Germline V gene data show CDR1 as SGHTA and CDR2 as FQGNSA. The ends lost 2 bases at V and 3 bases at J; junction bases unmatched: 8. CDR3 bases: TGTGCCAGCAGCTTAATCCCGGACAGGGGATTCTACGAGCAGTACTTC. This gives the protein CASSLIPDRGFYEQYF. The whole variable domain, remainder taken from reference TRBV7-2 and TRBJ2-7, is GAGVSQSPSNKVTEKGKDVELRCDPISGHTALYWYRQSLGQGLEFLIYFQGNSAPDKSGLPSDRFSAERTGGSVSTLTIQRTQQEDSAVYLCASSLIPDRGFYEQYFGPGTRLTVT.

This sequence joins TRBV21-1 and TRBJ2-7; the table's D call, TRBD1, was not checked against the DNA. TRBV21-1 is shown as a pseudogene. The CDR3 spans 19 residues. CDR3 sequence: CASSHFRGRRDQQVHEQYF. In DNA, the CDR3 is TGTGCCAGCAGCCACTTCAGGGGGCGAAGGGACCAGCAGGTCCACGAGCAGTACTTC.

The chain couples TRBV28 to TRBJ2-7, with a possible D match to TRBD1 (6 bases). CDR3 size: 17 residues. Germline CDR1 is MDHEN and CDR2 is SYDVKM. V was cut by 3 bases and J by 0 bases, with 18 bases left in between. This CDR3 is CASSLSPLTGVSYEQYF. CDR3 coding DNA: TGTGCCAGCAGTTTGTCCCCCCTGACAGGAGTCTCCTACGAGCAGTACTTC. The whole variable domain, remainder taken from reference TRBV28 and TRBJ2-7, is DVKVTQSSRYLVKRTGEKVFLECVQDMDHENMFWYRQDPGLGLRLIYFSYDVKMKEKGDIPEGYSVSREKKERFSLILESASTNQTSMYLCASSLSPLTGVSYEQYFGPGTRLTVT.

This chain joins TRBV27 and TRBJ2-1; 12 bases align to TRBD2. Germline CDR1 reads MNHEY; CDR2 reads SMNVEV (reference sequence). CDR3 length: 21 residues. V was pared by 2 bases and J by 4 bases, with 18 bases of the junction left unmatched. CDR3 sequence reads: CASSLSLAGGPILFSYNEQFF. The CDR3 DNA sequence: TGTGCCAGCAGTTTAAGCCTAGCGGGAGGGCCCATCCTGTTTTCATACAATGAGCAGTTCTTC.

This chain joins TRBV7-2 and TRBJ2-1; 7 bases map to TRBD1. This CDR3 contains 15 residues. Germline V gene sequence: CDR1 SGHTA, CDR2 FQGNSA. V was clipped by 5 bases and J by 5 bases; unmatched bases: 9. The CDR3 DNA follows: TGTGCCAGCAGCGAACAGACAGGGATCAACAATGAGCAGTTCTTC. This codes for CASSEQTGINNEQFF.

This clone came up once. The rearrangement joins TRBV27 to TRBJ1-1; TRBD1 is a possible D gene (5 bases). The CDR3 totals 14 residues. CDR1 and CDR2 from the germline V gene are MNHEY and SMNVEV (reference sequence). V was shortened by 2 bases and J by 1 base, with 8 bases between the two germline ends. DNA for the CDR3: TGTGCCAGCAGTTTAGCGGGGACGAACACTGAAGCTTTCTTT. It codes for CASSLAGTNTEAFF.

The chain uses TRBV2 and TRBJ1-2; D might be TRBD1 (5 bases). Trimming took 7 bases from V and 3 from J, leaving 15 bases between them. In germline, CDR1 is SNHLY, CDR2 FYNNEI. This CDR3 has 14 amino acids. The CDR3 sequence: CASNNQGGYYGYTF. The CDR3 DNA is TGTGCCAGCAATAACCAGGGTGGGTACTATGGCTACACCTTC. The full variable domain, rest sourced from reference TRBV2 and TRBJ1-2, is EPEVTQTPSHQVTQMGQEVILRCVPISNHLYFYWYRQILGQKVEFLVSFYNNEISEKSEIFDDQFSVERPDGSNFTLKIRSTKLEDSAMYFCASNNQGGYYGYTFGSGTRLTVV.

The CDR3 here is CASKPFPGLAGNSQFF. CDR3 bases: TGTGCCAGCAAACCCTTCCCTGGACTAGCGGGAAACTCGCAGTTCTTC. The chain is built from TRBV27 and TRBJ2-1, with 12 bases fitting TRBD2. CDR3 length: 16 amino acids. Per the germline V gene, CDR1 is MNHEY and CDR2 is SMNVEV (reference sequence). The V gene end was trimmed by 7 bases and the J gene end by 12 bases; junction bases not matched to a gene: 16.

The chain carries TRBV6-5 and TRBJ1-5, with D possibly matching TRBD1 (5 bases). The CDR3 is 14 amino acids. Trimming removed 7 bases at V and 3 bases at J, with 13 bases between. From germline, CDR1 is MNHEY and CDR2 SVGAGI. CDR3 region: CASIRGIDNQPQHF. DNA for the CDR3: TGTGCCAGCATTCGGGGGATTGACAATCAGCCCCAGCATTTT.

This clone turned up a few times. V gene TRBV19 combines with J gene TRBJ2-1; 7 bases match TRBD2. Germline assignment: CDR1 LNHDA and CDR2 SQIVND (reference sequence). Unmatched junction bases numbered 15, after V lost 6 bases and J lost 4 bases. CDR3 length equals 17 residues. CDR3 in amino acids: CASSAFGLADRYNEQFF. Written as DNA, the CDR3 is TGTGCCAGTAGCGCCTTCGGGCTAGCGGATCGTTACAATGAGCAGTTCTTC.